One T cell receptor (beta chain) is described in this entry. TCRdb ran MiXCR on the 5' RACE reads and lists one entry per CDR3 protein. The profile shows about 280,000 distinct CDR3 sequences, about 8% of them singletons. This entry belongs to a study of identical twins. Germline lookup yields CDR1 MRHNA and CDR2 SNTAGT. Germline trimming cut 3 bases from V and 8 bases from J; bases unmatched to any gene: 8. The CDR3 runs 15 residues. The same sample was also studied in work on yellow fever vaccine responses in identical twins.

Sequencing was performed on memory (CD45RO+) T cells sorted from blood. This TCR was sampled from a woman aged 18-29 years in good health. The chain has TRBV6-4 and TRBJ2-1, with 9 bases identical to TRBD2. CDR3: CASSEGSSGNYEQFF. The CDR3, as DNA: TGTGCCAGCAGTGAAGGTTCTAGCGGGAATTATGAGCAGTTCTTC.